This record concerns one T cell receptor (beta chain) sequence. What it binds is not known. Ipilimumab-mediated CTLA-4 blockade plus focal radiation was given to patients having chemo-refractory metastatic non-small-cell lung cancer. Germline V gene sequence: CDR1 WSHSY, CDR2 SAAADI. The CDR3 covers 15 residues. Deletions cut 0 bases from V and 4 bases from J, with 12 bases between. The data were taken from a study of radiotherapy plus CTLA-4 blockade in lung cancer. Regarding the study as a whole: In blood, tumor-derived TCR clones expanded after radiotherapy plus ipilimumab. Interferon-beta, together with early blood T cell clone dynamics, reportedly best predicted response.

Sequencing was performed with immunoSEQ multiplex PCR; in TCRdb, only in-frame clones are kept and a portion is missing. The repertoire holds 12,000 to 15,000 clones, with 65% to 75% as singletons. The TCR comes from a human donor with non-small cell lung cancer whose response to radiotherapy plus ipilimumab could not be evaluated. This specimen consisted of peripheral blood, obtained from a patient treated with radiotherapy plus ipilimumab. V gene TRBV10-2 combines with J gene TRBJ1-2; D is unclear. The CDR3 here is CASSESSGILYGYTF. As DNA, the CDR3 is TGCGCCAGCAGTGAGTCGTCGGGGATACTCTATGGCTACACCTTC.